A selection of T cell receptor beta chains follows, all from one sample in a study of T cells after yellow fever vaccination. MiXCR, run by TCRdb on the 5' RACE reads, gives a single entry per CDR3 protein. Of 450,000 to 550,000 distinct CDR3 sequences listed, about a fifth were seen once; the top ten hold around 17%. The specimen comprised PBMCs, sampled about 20 days after the first yellow fever vaccination. These receptors all stem from a man between 18 and 35 years old who received the YFV17D yellow fever vaccine. CDR3s include the opening cysteine and the closing phenylalanine or tryptophan. The order of the fields is clone size, D gene, V gene, J gene, CDR3 protein, CDR3 DNA. A D gene is named only where the DNA matches it firmly. Clone sizes are given selectively: once, few, many, or a class where the clone is expanded.

>-|TRBD1|TRBV7-9|TRBJ1-2
CASSYPPGTEYGYTF
TGTGCCAGCAGCTACCCACCCGGGACAGAATATGGCTACACCTTC
>few|-|TRBV5-4|TRBJ2-5
CASTHRISETQYF
TGTGCCAGCACCCACCGGATTAGTGAGACCCAGTACTTC
>few|-|TRBV7-9|TRBJ2-6
CASSPITGYGANVLTF
TGTGCCAGCAGCCCAATCACAGGGTACGGGGCCAACGTCCTGACTTTC
>many|-|TRBV7-2|TRBJ2-1
CASSLLGTSSYNEQFF
TGTGCCAGCAGCTTATTAGGAACGAGCTCCTACAATGAGCAGTTCTTC
>few|TRBD1|TRBV7-9|TRBJ1-6
CASGPQGTNSPLHF
TGTGCCAGCGGCCCACAGGGGACGAATTCACCCCTCCACTTT
>many|TRBD1|TRBV2|TRBJ1-4
CASGADRVREKLFF
TGTGCCAGCGGCGCTGACAGGGTACGGGAAAAACTGTTTTTT
>-|TRBD1|TRBV5-1|TRBJ2-1
CASSGQGPDNEQFF
TGCGCCAGCAGCGGACAGGGTCCGGACAATGAGCAGTTCTTC
>many|-|TRBV27|TRBJ1-1
CASSYLGNTEAFF
TGTGCCAGCAGTTACCTGGGGAACACTGAAGCTTTCTTT
>few|-|TRBV15|TRBJ2-1
CATSRVSRLGNEQFF
TGTGCCACCAGCAGAGTGTCTCGGTTGGGCAATGAGCAGTTCTTC
>few|-|TRBV20-1|TRBJ2-5
CSASASLAQYF
TGCAGTGCTAGCGCCTCCCTAGCCCAGTACTTC
>-|TRBD1|TRBV7-2|TRBJ2-7
CASSYPDRDEQYF
TGTGCCAGCAGCTACCCGGACAGGGATGAGCAGTACTTC
>-|-|TRBV4-1|TRBJ2-7
CASSPQETFYEQYF
TGCGCCAGCAGCCCTCAGGAAACCTTCTACGAGCAGTACTTC
>-|-|TRBV7-3|TRBJ2-3
CASSAIGRDTQYF
TGTGCCAGCAGCGCTATTGGAAGGGATACGCAGTATTTT
>-|TRBD1|TRBV6-1|TRBJ1-5
CASRIRQGASNQPQHF
TGTGCCAGCAGAATAAGACAGGGGGCGAGCAATCAGCCCCAGCATTTT
>-|-|TRBV19|TRBJ2-3
CASTLRQTSTDTQYF
TGTGCCAGTACGTTACGCCAGACTAGCACAGATACGCAGTATTTT
>-|-|TRBV5-1|TRBJ1-1
CASSFGDEAFF
TGCGCCAGCAGCTTTGGAGATGAAGCTTTCTTT
>-|-|TRBV18|TRBJ2-1
CASSPRQSPYNEQFF
TGTGCCAGCTCACCACGACAAAGCCCCTACAATGAGCAGTTCTTC
>-|-|TRBV5-1|TRBJ2-3
CASSLLGLDTQYF
TGCGCCAGCAGCTTGCTGGGGTTGGATACGCAGTATTTT
>few|TRBD1|TRBV5-1|TRBJ1-2
CASSNRGNLPGYTF
TGCGCCAGCAGCAACAGGGGGAACCTTCCTGGCTACACCTTC
>-|-|TRBV6-1|TRBJ1-2
CASRVTGYYGYTF
TGTGCCAGCAGGGTAACAGGGTACTATGGCTACACCTTC
>few|TRBD1|TRBV15|TRBJ2-2
CATSGTGGLPNTGELFF
TGTGCCACCAGTGGGACAGGGGGATTACCGAACACCGGGGAGCTGTTTTTT
>-|-|TRBV7-2|TRBJ2-2
CASMGTSNTGELFF
TGTGCCAGCATGGGTACCTCGAACACCGGGGAGCTGTTTTTT
>-|-|TRBV19|TRBJ2-3
CASSRLHTDTQYF
TGTGCCAGTAGTCGGCTTCACACAGATACGCAGTATTTT
>-|TRBD2|TRBV20-1|TRBJ2-7
CSAWSAGGLYEQYF
TGCAGTGCTTGGTCGGCGGGGGGGCTCTACGAGCAGTACTTC
>-|-|TRBV21-1|TRBJ2-7
CAAGTRYEQYF
TGTGCCGCCGGGACTCGCTACGAGCAGTACTTC
>-|-|TRBV6-1|TRBJ2-1
CASTHAGSWGNEQFF
TGTGCCAGCACCCACGCCGGGTCATGGGGAAATGAGCAGTTCTTC
>few|TRBD2|TRBV5-1|TRBJ2-3
CASSLAELAGVDTQYF
TGCGCCAGCAGCTTGGCCGAACTAGCGGGGGTGGATACGCAGTATTTT